The 17 T cell receptor beta chains given below trace back to one sample, sequenced in a study of cytomegalovirus exposure and HLA in healthy donors. The primer mix had 60 Vbeta and 13 Jbeta primers. Clones were read by immunoSEQ multiplex PCR, and TCRdb kept only the in-frame ones, dropping some. The profile shows around 130,000 clones, roughly three quarters of them singletons. Sample: PBMCs. These receptors originate from a woman aged 18-29 years in good health and CMV-seronegative.

This rearrangement joins TRBV4-1 to TRBJ2-3; D might be TRBD2 (6 bases). The CDR3 totals 15 residues. The V end was cut by 1 base, the J end by 2 bases, with 10 bases between. Germline-derived CDR1 and CDR2 are MGHRA and YSYEKL. The chain's CDR3 is CASSQGRVTTDTQYF. Written as DNA, the CDR3 is TGCGCCAGCAGCCAAGGGAGGGTAACCACAGATACGCAGTATTTT.

This rearrangement joins TRBV10-3 to TRBJ2-1; 8 nucleotides align to TRBD2. Germline V gene sequence: CDR1 ENHRY, CDR2 SYGVKD. V lost 9 bases, J lost 4 bases, and 5 bases stayed unmatched. The CDR3 spans 13 residues. The CDR3 region has the DNA TGTGCCATATTAGCGGGAAGTTACAATGAGCAGTTCTTC. Its protein product is CAILAGSYNEQFF.

The rearrangement joins TRBV11-2 to TRBJ2-1, with TRBD2 matching over 8 bases. V dropped 4 bases and J dropped 8; count of bases not matched to a gene: 13. The CDR3 consists of 16 residues. CDR1 and CDR2 (germline): SGHAT, FQNNGV. This CDR3 is CASSSTPGLGPHEQFF. The CDR3 nucleotides read TGTGCCAGCAGCTCCACCCCGGGACTAGGCCCCCATGAGCAGTTCTTC.

This clone occurred once. The rearrangement uses TRBV15 and TRBJ2-1, with D possibly matching TRBD1 (5 bases). The ends were cut back, 1 base at V and 13 bases at J, with 17 bases in the middle. The CDR3 sequence is 14 residues long. Germline lookup yields CDR1 LNHNV and CDR2 YYDKDF (reference sequence). The CDR3 DNA sequence: TGTGCCACCAGCAGAGTAAAAATGGGCAGGACACAGTTCTTC. Translation: CATSRVKMGRTQFF.

CDR3 DNA sequence: TGTGCCAGCAGTCCGGACAGCCTCTACGAGCAGTACTTC. It yields the protein CASSPDSLYEQYF. The V gene is TRBV6-5, the J gene TRBJ2-7, with D possibly TRBD1 on 6 matching bases. Germline V gene lookup returns CDR1 MNHEY and CDR2 SVGAGI. The germline V and J ends were trimmed by 5 bases and 3 bases, with 11 bases remaining between them. This CDR3 contains 13 residues.

The V and J genes are TRBV19 and TRBJ2-2; 10 bases fit TRBD1. Germline V gene data show CDR1 as LNHDA and CDR2 as SQIVND (reference sequence). The V segment lost 6 bases and the J segment 3 bases; nucleotides outside the gene matches: 1. The CDR3 extends over 14 amino acids. CDR3: CASRGTGDTGELFF. The DNA of the CDR3 is TGTGCCAGTAGGGGGACAGGGGACACCGGGGAGCTGTTTTTT. The full variable domain, completed using reference TRBV19 and TRBJ2-2, is DGGITQSPKYLFRKEGQNVTLSCEQNLNHDAMYWYRQDPGQGLRLIYYSQIVNDFQKGDIAEGYSVSREKKESFPLTVTSAQKNPTAFYLCASRGTGDTGELFFGEGSRLTVL.

The chain uses TRBV5-1 and TRBJ1-2, with D uncertain. V lost 0 bases, J lost 8 bases, and 14 bases lay in between. Germline V gives CDR1 SGHRS, CDR2 YFSETQ. The CDR3 extends over 14 amino acids. The CDR3 protein is CASSLAWEEGGYTF. In nucleotides, the CDR3 is TGCGCCAGCAGCTTGGCCTGGGAGGAAGGCGGCTACACCTTC.

This clone was recorded once. J is TRBJ2-1 and V is TRBV10-3; D might be TRBD1 (5 bases). Germline lookup yields CDR1 ENHRY and CDR2 SYGVKD. V was clipped by 8 bases and J by 2 bases, with 16 bases between them. The CDR3 runs 15 residues. As DNA, the CDR3 is TGTGCCATCGGGGCCGTTCGCGGTGCCTACAATGAGCAGTTCTTC. It codes for CAIGAVRGAYNEQFF.

The chain recombines TRBV10-3 with TRBJ2-7; D possibly corresponds to TRBD1 (6 bases). CDR1 and CDR2 (germline): ENHRY, SYGVKD. Trimming stripped 3 bases from V and 4 bases from J, with 13 bases between. The CDR3 contains 14 residues. The CDR3 protein is CAISDVQGVYEQYF. The CDR3, as DNA: TGTGCCATCAGTGACGTACAGGGAGTATACGAGCAGTACTTC.

This clone occurred a few times. The chain joins TRBV30 to TRBJ2-1; 9 bases match TRBD1. This CDR3 is 15 amino acids long. CDR1 GTSNPN and CDR2 SVGIG come from the germline V gene (reference sequence). Trimming cost V 5 bases and J 2 bases; bases outside gene matches: 7. The CDR3 here is CAWDLGTGTYNEQFF. The CDR3 DNA reads as TGTGCCTGGGACCTTGGGACAGGGACCTACAATGAGCAGTTCTTC.

The chain has TRBV5-6 and TRBJ2-2; D is perhaps TRBD2 (6 bases). This CDR3 region has 14 residues. The germline V gene encodes CDR1 SGHDT and CDR2 YYEEEE. The V end lost 3 bases, the J end lost 5 bases, and 11 bases lay between the germline ends. The CDR3 DNA reads as TGTGCCAGCAGCTGGGGGGTGGAGACCGGGGAGCTGTTTTTT. Translating it yields CASSWGVETGELFF.

The rearrangement links TRBV9 to TRBJ2-3; the D is unclear. Germline loops: CDR1 SGDLS, CDR2 YYNGEE. The ends were cut back, 0 bases at V and 4 bases at J, with 6 bases in the middle. This CDR3 is built from 13 residues. This CDR3 is CASSVGRSDTQYF. CDR3 bases: TGTGCCAGCAGCGTAGGGAGATCAGATACGCAGTATTTT. Based on the CDR3 plus reference TRBV9 and TRBJ2-3, the full variable domain is DSGVTQTPKHLITATGQRVTLRCSPRSGDLSVYWYQQSLDQGLQFLIQYYNGEERAKGNILERFSAQQFPDLHSELNLSSLELGDSALYFCASSVGRSDTQYFGPGTRLTVL.

This chain connects TRBV28 to TRBJ1-1; 7 bases match TRBD1. The junction had 9 bases not matched to a gene; V was cut back by 2 bases and J by 12 bases. The CDR3 loop spans 13 amino acids. CDR1 and CDR2 (germline): MDHEN, SYDVKM. The CDR3, as DNA: TGTGCCAGCAGTTTACGAGGGGGCGGTTACACTTTCTTT. Residues: CASSLRGGGYTFF.

This clone was found a few times. The rearrangement joins TRBV6-5 to TRBJ1-4, with a possible D match to TRBD1 (5 bases). V lost 8 bases and J 0 bases, leaving 13 bases between the germline ends. The CDR3 runs 15 residues. Germline lookup yields CDR1 MNHEY and CDR2 SVGAGI. The CDR3 reads CASAVGEATNEKLFF. CDR3 bases: TGTGCCAGCGCAGTAGGGGAGGCAACTAATGAAAAACTGTTTTTT.

The chain has TRBV5-1 and TRBJ2-7; a possible D gene is TRBD1 (5 bases). Germline V gives CDR1 SGHRS, CDR2 YFSETQ. V was clipped by 5 bases and J by 0 bases, with 15 bases between them. This CDR3 is 15 amino acids long. CDR3 sequence (DNA): TGCGCCAGCAGTAAAAGGGGCCTGAGCTCCTACGAGCAGTACTTC. This codes for CASSKRGLSSYEQYF.

This clone was seen just once. This chain joins TRBV4-1 and TRBJ2-2; no clear D gene. This CDR3 contains 13 residues. Germline V gives CDR1 MGHRA, CDR2 YSYEKL. Deletions cut 4 bases from V and 7 bases from J, with 10 bases between. This chain's CDR3 is CASSPLVGGELFF. CDR3 bases: TGCGCCAGCAGCCCCTTAGTTGGCGGGGAGCTGTTTTTT.

This rearrangement joins TRBV29-1 to TRBJ1-4; the match to TRBD1 covers 9 bases. The CDR3 spans 15 residues. After removal of 7 bases from V and 8 bases from J, the junction contained 14 bases not matched to a gene. Per the germline V gene, CDR1 is SQVTM and CDR2 is ANQGSEA. CDR3: CSAYRGHGVGEKLFF. The CDR3 DNA reads as TGCAGCGCTTACAGGGGGCATGGGGTTGGAGAAAAACTGTTTTTT.